One sample yielded the 3 T cell receptor beta chains listed below, sequenced in a study of tumor-infiltrating lymphocytes in primary liver carcinoma. The authors made TCR beta cDNA from around 500 ng total RNA with a constant-region primer. Three nested multiplex PCR rounds, a slightly modified ARM-PCR, produced the libraries for TCR beta. With TRBV1-TRBV30 forward primers and a C-beta reverse primer, the first two PCR rounds were run for roughly 9 cycles each. TCRdb itself ran the multiplex PCR reads through MiXCR, one entry per CDR3 protein. The sample yields fewer than 75,000 distinct CDR3 sequences, about two thirds seen once. Co-extraction of RNA and DNA was performed on about 20-32 mg of unsorted bulk tissue. The sample consisted of liver tumor tissue from sampling region 2. Subset specified: tumor region T2, inferior pole. The origin of the receptors is a man aged 35-49 years with primary liver carcinoma and hepatitis B virus infection.

The chain couples TRBV12-3 or TRBV12-4 to TRBJ2-7; 8 positions agree with TRBD2. Trimming at V came to 5 bases and at J to 5 bases, leaving 8 bases not matched to a gene. CDR3 length: 14 amino acids. CDR3 nucleotide sequence: TGTGCCAGCAGTCCAGCGGGAGTAAGGAACGAGCAGTACTTC. This encodes CASSPAGVRNEQYF.

A note on this clonotype: It is likely a read error, because the conserved phenylalanine at the end of the CDR3 is missing. No DNA is shown, since the ends of the CDR3 on it are uncertain; the CDR3 is the one TCRdb lists. This rearrangement joins TRBV12-3 or TRBV12-4 to TRBJ1-6. Inclusive of both ends, the CDR3 amounts to 12 amino acids. CDR3 sequence: CASSLENSPFHY.

In the case of this clonotype: This may be a read error: a much more frequent sequence differs by one nucleotide. The V call is TRBV7-9, the J call TRBJ2-1; the D gene is possibly TRBD2 (6 bases). In germline, CDR1 is SEHNR, CDR2 FQNEAQ (reference sequence). CDR3 size: 16 residues. CDR3 loop: CASSDAGTSLIGEHFF. The CDR3 DNA sequence: TGTGCCAGCAGCGACGCCGGGACTTCCCTCATCGGCGAGCATTTCTTC.